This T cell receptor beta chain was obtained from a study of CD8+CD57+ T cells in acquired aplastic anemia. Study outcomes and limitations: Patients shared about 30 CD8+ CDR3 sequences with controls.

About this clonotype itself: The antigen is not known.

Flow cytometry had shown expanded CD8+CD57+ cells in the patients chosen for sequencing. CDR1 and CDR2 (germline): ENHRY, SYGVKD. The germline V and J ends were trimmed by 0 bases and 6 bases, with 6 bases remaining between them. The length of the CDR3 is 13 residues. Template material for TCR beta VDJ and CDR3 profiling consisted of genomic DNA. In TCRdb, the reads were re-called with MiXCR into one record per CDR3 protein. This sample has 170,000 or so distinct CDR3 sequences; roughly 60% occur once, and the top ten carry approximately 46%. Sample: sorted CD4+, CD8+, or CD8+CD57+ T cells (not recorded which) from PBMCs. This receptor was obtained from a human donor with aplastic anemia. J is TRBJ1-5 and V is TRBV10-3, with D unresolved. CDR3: CAISESKGQPQHF. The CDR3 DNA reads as TGTGCCATCAGTGAGTCTAAGGGTCAGCCCCAGCATTTT.